The clone carrying this T cell receptor (beta chain) was recorded a few times. Its antigen is unidentified. The source of the sample is a study of beta chain features in type 1 diabetes. Whole-study context: Sorted cells, approximately 110 million in number, were examined across all samples.

General study findings and limits: VDJ junctions in type 1 diabetes patients carried more deletions and fewer insertions. When Type 1 diabetes patients were examined, their TCRB CDR3s proved moderately but significantly shorter in all four CD4+ subsets.

Every bit of the isolated RNA underwent reverse transcription, so sequencing read expressed TCRB transcripts. Sequencing was performed with immunoSEQ multiplex PCR; in TCRdb, only in-frame clones are kept and a portion is missing. This sample has under 400,000 clones, with around 13% found just once. CDR1 MRHNA and CDR2 SNTAGT come from the germline V gene. V trimming: 7 bases; J trimming: 3 bases; junction bases outside the gene matches: 10. The CDR3 has 16 amino acids. The receptor's source is a young woman with type 1 diabetes. V gene TRBV6-4 combines with J gene TRBJ2-7; 12 bases agree with TRBD2. Sequencing used naive CD4+ T cells from blood. This chain's CDR3 is CASKAPTSGGIYEQYF. CDR3 coding DNA: TGTGCCAGCAAGGCCCCTACTAGCGGGGGGATCTACGAGCAGTACTTC.